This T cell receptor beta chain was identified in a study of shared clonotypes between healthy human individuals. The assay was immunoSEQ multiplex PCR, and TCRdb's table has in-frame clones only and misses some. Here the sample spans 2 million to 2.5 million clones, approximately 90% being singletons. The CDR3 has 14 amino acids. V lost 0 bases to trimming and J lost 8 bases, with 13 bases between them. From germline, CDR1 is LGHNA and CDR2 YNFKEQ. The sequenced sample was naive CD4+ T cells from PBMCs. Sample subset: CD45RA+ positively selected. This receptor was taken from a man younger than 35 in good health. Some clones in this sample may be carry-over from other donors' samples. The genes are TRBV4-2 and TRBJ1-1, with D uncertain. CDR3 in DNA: TGTGCCAGCAGCCAAGATCGCTGGGGATCGGAAGCTTTCTTT. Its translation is CASSQDRWGSEAFF.